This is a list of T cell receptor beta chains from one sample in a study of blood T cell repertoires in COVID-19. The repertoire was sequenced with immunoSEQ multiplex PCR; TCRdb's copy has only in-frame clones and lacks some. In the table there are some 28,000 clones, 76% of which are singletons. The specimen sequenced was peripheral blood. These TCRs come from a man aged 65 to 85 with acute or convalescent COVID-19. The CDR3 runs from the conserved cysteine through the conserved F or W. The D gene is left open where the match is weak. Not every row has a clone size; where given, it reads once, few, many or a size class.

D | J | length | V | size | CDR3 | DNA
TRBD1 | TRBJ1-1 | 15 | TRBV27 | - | CASSSAGTGHTEAFF | TGTGCCAGCAGTTCCGCCGGGACAGGGCACACTGAAGCTTTCTTT
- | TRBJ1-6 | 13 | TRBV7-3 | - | CASSLTLGGPLHF | TGTGCCAGCAGTTTGACCCTGGGCGGGCCCCTCCACTTT
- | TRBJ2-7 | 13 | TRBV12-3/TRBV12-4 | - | CASRAPTSYEQYF | TGTGCCAGCAGGGCCCCGACATCCTACGAGCAGTACTTC
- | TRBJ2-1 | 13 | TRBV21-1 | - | CASRSSLADEQFF | TGTGCCAGCAGGTCCTCACTAGCGGATGAGCAGTTCTTC
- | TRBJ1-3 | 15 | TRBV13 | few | CASSLEGESGNTIYF | TGTGCCAGCAGCTTAGAAGGGGAATCTGGAAACACCATATATTTT
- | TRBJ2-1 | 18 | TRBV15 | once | CATSRTPGPGSSYNEQFF | TGTGCCACCAGCAGAACTCCTGGCCCGGGGAGCTCCTACAATGAGCAGTTCTTC
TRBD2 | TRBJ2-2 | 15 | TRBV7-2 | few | CASRLLTGGPGELFF | TGTGCCAGCAGGTTACTGACGGGAGGCCCCGGGGAGCTGTTTTTT
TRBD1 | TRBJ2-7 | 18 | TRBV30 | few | CAWSVWYRGLRMGYEQYF | TGTGCCTGGAGTGTCTGGTACAGGGGGCTTCGGATGGGCTACGAGCAGTACTTC
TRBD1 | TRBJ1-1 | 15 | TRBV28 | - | CASLLQGWGNTEAFF | TGTGCCAGTCTTCTACAGGGGTGGGGGAACACTGAAGCTTTCTTT
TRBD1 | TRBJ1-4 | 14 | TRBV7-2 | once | CASSRGQGGEKLFF | TGTGCCAGCAGCAGAGGACAGGGCGGGGAAAAACTGTTTTTT
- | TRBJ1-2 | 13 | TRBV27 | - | CASSLEGLYGYTF | TGTGCCAGCAGCCTCGAAGGACTCTATGGCTACACCTTC
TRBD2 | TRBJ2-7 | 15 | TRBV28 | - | CASSLSLAGRYEQYF | TGTGCCAGCAGTTTAAGCCTAGCGGGCCGCTACGAGCAGTACTTC
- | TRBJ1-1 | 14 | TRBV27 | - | CASSPGRGNTEAFF | TGTGCCAGTAGCCCCGGCAGGGGAAACACTGAAGCTTTCTTT
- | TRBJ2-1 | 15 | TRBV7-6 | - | CASSFNQGRNNEQFF | TGTGCCAGCAGCTTTAATCAGGGGCGAAACAATGAGCAGTTCTTC
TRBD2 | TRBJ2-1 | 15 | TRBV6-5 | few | CASSTTSGLNNEQFF | TGTGCCAGCAGTACTACTAGCGGACTAAACAATGAGCAGTTCTTC
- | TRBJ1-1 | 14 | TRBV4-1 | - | CASSHAGTAPEAFF | TGCGCCAGCAGCCATGCAGGTACAGCCCCTGAAGCTTTCTTT
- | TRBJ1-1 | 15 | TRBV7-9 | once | CASSWLRRAGTEAFF | TGTGCCAGCAGCTGGCTGAGGAGGGCGGGAACTGAAGCTTTCTTT
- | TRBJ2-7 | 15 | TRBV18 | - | CASSPLGTFDLEQYF | TGTGCCAGCTCACCATTAGGGACTTTTGACCTCGAGCAGTACTTC
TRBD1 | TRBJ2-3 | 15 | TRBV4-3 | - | CASSRRDSSTDTQYF | TGCGCCAGCAGCCGCCGGGACAGTAGCACAGATACGCAGTATTTT
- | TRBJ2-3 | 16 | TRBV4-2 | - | CASSQASGLTGDTQYF | TGTGCCAGCAGCCAAGCAAGTGGCCTAACGGGGGATACGCAGTATTTT
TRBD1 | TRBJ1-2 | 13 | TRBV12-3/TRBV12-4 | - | CASSVGQGYGYTF | TGTGCCAGCAGTGTGGGACAGGGCTATGGCTACACCTTC
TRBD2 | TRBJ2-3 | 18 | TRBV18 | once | CASSPVVAGGPPTDTQYF | TGTGCCAGCTCACCAGTGGTCGCGGGAGGGCCTCCCACAGATACGCAGTATTTT
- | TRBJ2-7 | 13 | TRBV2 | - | CASSRGSKYEQYF | TGTGCCAGCAGCAGAGGCAGTAAATACGAGCAGTACTTC
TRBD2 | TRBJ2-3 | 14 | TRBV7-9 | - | CASSLTAGADTQYF | TGTGCCAGCAGCTTAACAGCGGGGGCAGATACGCAGTATTTT
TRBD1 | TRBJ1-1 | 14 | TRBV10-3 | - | CAISESTGSGEAFF | TGTGCCATCAGTGAGTCGACAGGGTCAGGTGAAGCTTTCTTT
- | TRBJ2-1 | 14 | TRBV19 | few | CASSIAQGYNEQFF | TGTGCCAGTAGTATCGCGCAGGGGTACAATGAGCAGTTCTTC
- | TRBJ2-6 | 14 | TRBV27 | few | CASSREAGANVLTF | TGTGCCAGCAGTAGGGAGGCCGGGGCCAACGTCCTGACTTTC
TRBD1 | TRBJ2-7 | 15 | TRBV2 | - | CASSEGRGYSYEQYF | TGTGCCAGCAGTGAAGGCAGGGGGTATTCCTACGAGCAGTACTTC
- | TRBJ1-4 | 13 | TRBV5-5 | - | CASSFGLREKLFF | TGTGCCAGCAGCTTCGGTTTGCGTGAAAAACTGTTTTTT
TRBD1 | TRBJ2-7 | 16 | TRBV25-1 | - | CASSGSLGTGGYEQYF | TGTGCCAGCAGTGGTTCCCTCGGGACAGGGGGTTACGAGCAGTACTTC
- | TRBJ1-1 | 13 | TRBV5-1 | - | CASSFQGDTEAFF | TGCGCCAGCAGCTTTCAGGGTGACACTGAAGCTTTCTTT
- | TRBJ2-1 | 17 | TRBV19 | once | CASSRWGQEGSYNEQFF | TGTGCCAGTAGTAGGTGGGGACAAGAGGGTTCTTACAATGAGCAGTTCTTC
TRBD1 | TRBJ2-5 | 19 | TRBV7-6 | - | CASSYRDRGRGPLQETQYF | TGTGCCAGCAGCTACAGGGACAGGGGGCGCGGGCCGCTCCAAGAGACCCAGTACTTC
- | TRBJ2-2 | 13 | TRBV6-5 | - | CASRYSGTGELFF | TGTGCCAGCAGGTATAGCGGCACCGGGGAGCTGTTTTTT
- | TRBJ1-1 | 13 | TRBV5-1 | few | CASKRGDDTEAFF | TGCGCCAGCAAAAGGGGCGATGACACTGAAGCTTTCTTT
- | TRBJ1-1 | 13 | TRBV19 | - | CASSTQVNTEAFF | TGTGCCAGTTCGACACAGGTGAACACTGAAGCTTTCTTT
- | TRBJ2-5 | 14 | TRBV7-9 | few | CASSTRDSQETQYF | TGTGCCAGCAGCACTCGGGACTCGCAAGAGACCCAGTACTTC
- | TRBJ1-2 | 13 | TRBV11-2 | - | CASGAGSNYGYTF | TGTGCCAGCGGGGCGGGATCTAACTATGGCTACACCTTC
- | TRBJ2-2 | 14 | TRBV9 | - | CASSVGSGTGELFF | TGTGCCAGCAGCGTAGGCTCAGGGACCGGGGAGCTGTTTTTT
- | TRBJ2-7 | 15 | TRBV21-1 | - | CASSSGGGHHYEQYF | TGTGCCAGCAGCAGTGGGGGGGGACACCACTACGAGCAGTACTTC
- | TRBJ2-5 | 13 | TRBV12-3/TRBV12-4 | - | CASSSSGVETQYF | TGTGCCAGCAGTTCGTCGGGGGTGGAGACCCAGTACTTC
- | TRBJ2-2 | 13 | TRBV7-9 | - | CASSFDITGELFF | TGTGCCAGCAGCTTCGACATCACCGGGGAGCTGTTTTTT
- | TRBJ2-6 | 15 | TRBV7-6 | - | CASSERGFGANVLTF | TGTGCCAGCAGCGAAAGGGGATTTGGGGCCAACGTCCTGACTTTC
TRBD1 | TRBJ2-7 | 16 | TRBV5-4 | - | CASSTGGGQGYYEQYF | TGTGCCAGCAGCACCGGTGGGGGACAGGGATACTACGAGCAGTACTTC
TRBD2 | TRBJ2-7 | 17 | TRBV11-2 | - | CASSLDMLLAGSYEQYF | TGTGCCAGCAGCTTAGATATGTTACTAGCGGGATCCTACGAGCAGTACTTC
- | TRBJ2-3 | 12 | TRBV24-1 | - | CATSKGPDTQYF | TGTGCCACCAGTAAGGGGCCAGATACGCAGTATTTT
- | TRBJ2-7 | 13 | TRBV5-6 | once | CASSNRVAYEQYF | TGTGCCAGCAGTAACAGGGTTGCCTACGAGCAGTACTTC